This T cell receptor beta chain was sequenced in a study of T-cell reconstitution after alpha-beta-depleted transplantation in children. Study-level results: Alpha-beta T cells present about two months after transplant were reported to originate from several hundred expanded graft clones. Once a year had passed after transplant, T-cell counts and diversity came mostly from newly produced T cells. The study traced high day-60 TCRbeta diversity in some patients to surviving recipient T cells and thymic progenitors.

For TCRbeta, the library was prepared with unique molecular identifiers. Each CDR3 protein is one row after TCRdb ran MiXCR on the PCR reads. The sample lists over 400,000 distinct CDR3 sequences; around two fifths were seen once. The V end was cut by 3 bases, the J end by 3 bases, with 12 bases between. Germline V gene sequence: CDR1 MDHEN, CDR2 SYDVKM. This CDR3 spans 14 amino acids. Note on this clonotype: Its antigen is not known.

The source was PBMCs, collected before TCRalphabeta/CD19-depleted stem cell transplant. The chain couples TRBV28 to TRBJ2-7; D is unclear. The TCR sequence derives from a girl aged 2-10 years with aplastic anemia, due to receive a stem cell transplant. In DNA form, the CDR3 reads TGTGCCAGCAGTTTGAGTGGACCGGACTACGAGCAGTACTTC. This translates into CASSLSGPDYEQYF. Filled out from reference TRBV28 and TRBJ2-7, the complete variable domain reads DVKVTQSSRYLVKRTGEKVFLECVQDMDHENMFWYRQDPGLGLRLIYFSYDVKMKEKGDIPEGYSVSREKKERFSLILESASTNQTSMYLCASSLSGPDYEQYFGPGTRLTVT.